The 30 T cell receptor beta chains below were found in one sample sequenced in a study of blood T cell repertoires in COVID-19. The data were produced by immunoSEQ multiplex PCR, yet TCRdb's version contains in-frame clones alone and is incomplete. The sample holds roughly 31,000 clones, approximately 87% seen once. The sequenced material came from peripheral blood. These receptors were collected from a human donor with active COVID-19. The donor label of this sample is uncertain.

CDR3 sequence reads: CASSLSRRHTDTQYF. CDR3 coding DNA: TGTGCCAGCAGCTTATCCAGACGACACACAGATACGCAGTATTTT. The chain uses TRBV7-9 and TRBJ2-3; D is ambiguous. Germline lookup yields CDR1 SEHNR and CDR2 FQNEAQ (reference sequence). V dropped 2 bases and J dropped 2 bases, with 11 bases sitting between them. The CDR3 loop spans 15 amino acids.

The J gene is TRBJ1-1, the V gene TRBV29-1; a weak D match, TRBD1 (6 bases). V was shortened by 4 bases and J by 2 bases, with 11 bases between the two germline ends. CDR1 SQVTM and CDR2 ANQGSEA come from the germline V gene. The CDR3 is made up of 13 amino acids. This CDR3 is CSVVDRINTEAFF. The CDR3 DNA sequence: TGCAGCGTTGTTGACAGGATAAACACTGAAGCTTTCTTT. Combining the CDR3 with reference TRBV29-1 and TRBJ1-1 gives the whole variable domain SAVISQKPSRDICQRGTSLTIQCQVDSQVTMMFWYRQQPGQSLTLIATANQGSEATYESGFVIDKFPISRPNLTFSTLTVSNMSPEDSSIYLCSVVDRINTEAFFGQGTRLTVV.

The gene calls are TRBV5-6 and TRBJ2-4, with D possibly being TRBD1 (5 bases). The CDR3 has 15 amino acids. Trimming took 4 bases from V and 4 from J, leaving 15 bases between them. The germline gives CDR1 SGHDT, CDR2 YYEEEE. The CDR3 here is CASSHGPREKNIQYF. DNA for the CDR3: TGTGCCAGCAGCCACGGGCCCAGGGAAAAAAACATTCAGTACTTC.

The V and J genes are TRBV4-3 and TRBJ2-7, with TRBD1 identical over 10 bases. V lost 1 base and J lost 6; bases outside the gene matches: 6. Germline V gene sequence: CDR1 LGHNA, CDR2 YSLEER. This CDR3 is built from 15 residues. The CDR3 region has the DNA TGCGCCAGCAGCCAAGGGACAGGGGGTTCAGGCGAGCAGTACTTC. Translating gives CASSQGTGGSGEQYF.

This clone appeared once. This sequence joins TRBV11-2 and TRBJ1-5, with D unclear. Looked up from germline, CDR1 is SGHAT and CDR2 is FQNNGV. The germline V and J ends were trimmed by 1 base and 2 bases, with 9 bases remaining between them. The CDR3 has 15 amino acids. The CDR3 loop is CASSLAGGGNQPQHF. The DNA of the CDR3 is TGTGCCAGCAGCTTAGCGGGAGGTGGCAATCAGCCCCAGCATTTT.

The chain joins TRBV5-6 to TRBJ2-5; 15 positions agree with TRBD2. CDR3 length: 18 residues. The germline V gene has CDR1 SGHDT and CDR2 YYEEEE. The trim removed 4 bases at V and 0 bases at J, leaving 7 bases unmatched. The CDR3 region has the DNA TGTGCCAGCAGCCTGGGGACTAGCGGGGGGCAGTACCAAGAGACCCAGTACTTC. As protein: CASSLGTSGGQYQETQYF.

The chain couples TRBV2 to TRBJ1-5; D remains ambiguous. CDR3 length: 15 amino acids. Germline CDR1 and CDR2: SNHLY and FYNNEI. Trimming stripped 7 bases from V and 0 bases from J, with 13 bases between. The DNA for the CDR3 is TGTGCCAGCATGTATGGGTCAGGTAGCAATCAGCCCCAGCATTTT. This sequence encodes CASMYGSGSNQPQHF.

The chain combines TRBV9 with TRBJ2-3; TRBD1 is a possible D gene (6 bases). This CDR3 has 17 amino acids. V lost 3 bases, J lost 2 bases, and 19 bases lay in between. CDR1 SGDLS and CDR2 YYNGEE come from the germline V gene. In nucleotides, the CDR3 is TGTGCCAGCAGCGGAGGACAGAGGGGCCCCGACACAGATACGCAGTATTTT. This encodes CASSGGQRGPDTDTQYF.

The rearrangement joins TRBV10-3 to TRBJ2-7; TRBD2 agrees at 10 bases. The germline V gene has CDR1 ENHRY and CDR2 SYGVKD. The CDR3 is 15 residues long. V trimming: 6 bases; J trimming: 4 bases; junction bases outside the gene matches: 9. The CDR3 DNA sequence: TGTGCCATCAGAACCCATAGCGGGGGGTTGTACGAGCAGTACTTC. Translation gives CAIRTHSGGLYEQYF.

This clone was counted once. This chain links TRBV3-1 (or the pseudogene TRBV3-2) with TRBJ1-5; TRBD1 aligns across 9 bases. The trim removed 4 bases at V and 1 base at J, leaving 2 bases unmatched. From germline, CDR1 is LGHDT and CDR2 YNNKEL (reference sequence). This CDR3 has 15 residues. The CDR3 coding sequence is TGTGCCAGCAGCCTCGGGACAGGGAGCAATCAGCCCCAGCATTTT. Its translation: CASSLGTGSNQPQHF.

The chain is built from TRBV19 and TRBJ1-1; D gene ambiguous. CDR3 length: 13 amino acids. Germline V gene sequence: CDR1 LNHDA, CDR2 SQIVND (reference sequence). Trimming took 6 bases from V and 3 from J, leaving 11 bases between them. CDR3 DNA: TGTGCCAGTAGGAGGTACGTCCACACTGAAGCTTTCTTT. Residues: CASRRYVHTEAFF.

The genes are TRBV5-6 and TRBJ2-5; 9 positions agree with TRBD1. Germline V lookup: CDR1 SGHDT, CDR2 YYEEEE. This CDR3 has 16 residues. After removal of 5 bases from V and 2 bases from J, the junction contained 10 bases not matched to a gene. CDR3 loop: CASSSAGTGSQETQYF. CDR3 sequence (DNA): TGTGCCAGCAGTTCTGCCGGGACAGGGTCACAAGAGACCCAGTACTTC.

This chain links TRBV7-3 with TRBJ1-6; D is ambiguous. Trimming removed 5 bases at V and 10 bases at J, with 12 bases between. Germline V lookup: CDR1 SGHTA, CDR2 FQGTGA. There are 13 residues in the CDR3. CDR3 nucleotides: TGTGCCAGCAGCCTTGGACGGGAGTCACCCCTCCACTTT. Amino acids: CASSLGRESPLHF.

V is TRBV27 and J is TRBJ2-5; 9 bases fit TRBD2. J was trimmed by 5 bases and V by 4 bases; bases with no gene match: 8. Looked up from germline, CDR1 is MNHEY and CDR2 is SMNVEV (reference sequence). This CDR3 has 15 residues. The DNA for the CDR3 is TGTGCCAGCAGTTGGGACGGGACTAGCTGGGAGACCCAGTACTTC. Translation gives CASSWDGTSWETQYF.

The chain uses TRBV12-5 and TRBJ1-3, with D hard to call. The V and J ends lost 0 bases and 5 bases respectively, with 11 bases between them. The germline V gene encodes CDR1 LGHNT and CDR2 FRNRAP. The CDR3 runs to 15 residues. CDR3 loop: CASGLVEGGRNTIYF. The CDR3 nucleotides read TGTGCTAGTGGTTTGGTTGAGGGCGGAAGAAACACCATATATTTT.

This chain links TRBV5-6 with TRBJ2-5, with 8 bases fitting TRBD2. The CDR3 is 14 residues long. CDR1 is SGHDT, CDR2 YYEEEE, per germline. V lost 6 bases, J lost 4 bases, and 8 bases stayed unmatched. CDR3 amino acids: CASTGGGLGETQYF. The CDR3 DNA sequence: TGTGCCAGCACGGGAGGGGGGTTGGGAGAGACCCAGTACTTC.

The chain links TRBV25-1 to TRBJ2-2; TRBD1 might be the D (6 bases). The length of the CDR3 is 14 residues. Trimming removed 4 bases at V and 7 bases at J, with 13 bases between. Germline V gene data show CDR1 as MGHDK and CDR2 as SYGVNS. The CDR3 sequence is CASSGYRANGELFF. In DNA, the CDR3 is TGTGCCAGCAGTGGTTACAGGGCAAACGGGGAGCTGTTTTTT.

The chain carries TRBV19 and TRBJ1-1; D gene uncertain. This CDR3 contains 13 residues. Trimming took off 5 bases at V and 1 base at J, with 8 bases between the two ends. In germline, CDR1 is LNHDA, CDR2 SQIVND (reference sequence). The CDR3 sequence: CASSVDKNTEAFF. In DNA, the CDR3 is TGTGCCAGTAGTGTCGACAAGAACACTGAAGCTTTCTTT.

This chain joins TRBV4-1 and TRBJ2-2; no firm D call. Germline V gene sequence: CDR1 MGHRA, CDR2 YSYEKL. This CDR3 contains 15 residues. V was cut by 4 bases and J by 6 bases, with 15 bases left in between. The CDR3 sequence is CASSPLVDGAGELFF. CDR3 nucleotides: TGCGCCAGCAGCCCGCTAGTAGACGGCGCCGGGGAGCTGTTTTTT.

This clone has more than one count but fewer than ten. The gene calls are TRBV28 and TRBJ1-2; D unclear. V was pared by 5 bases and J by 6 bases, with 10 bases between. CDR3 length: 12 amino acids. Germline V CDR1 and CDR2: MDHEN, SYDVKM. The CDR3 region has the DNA TGTGCCAGCAGTCTTCTACCCCATGGCTACACCTTC. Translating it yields CASSLLPHGYTF.

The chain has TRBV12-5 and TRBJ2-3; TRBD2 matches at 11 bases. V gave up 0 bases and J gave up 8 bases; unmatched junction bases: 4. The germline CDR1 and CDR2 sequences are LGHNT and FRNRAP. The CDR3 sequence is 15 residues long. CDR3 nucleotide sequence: TGTGCTAGTGGTTTGGTACTTACTAGCGGGGGTACGCAGTATTTT. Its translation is CASGLVLTSGGTQYF.

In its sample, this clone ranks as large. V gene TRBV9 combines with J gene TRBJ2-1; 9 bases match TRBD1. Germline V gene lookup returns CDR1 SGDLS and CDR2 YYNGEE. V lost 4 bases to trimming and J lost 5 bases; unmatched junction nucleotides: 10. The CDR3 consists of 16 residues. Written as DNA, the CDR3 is TGTGCCAGCAGCCCTAGAGGTGGACAGGGGAACAATGAGCAGTTCTTC. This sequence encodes CASSPRGGQGNNEQFF.

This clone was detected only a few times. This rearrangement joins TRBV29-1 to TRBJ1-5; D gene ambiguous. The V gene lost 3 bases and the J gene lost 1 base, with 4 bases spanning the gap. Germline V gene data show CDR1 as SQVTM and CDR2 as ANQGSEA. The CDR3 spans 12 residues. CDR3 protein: CSVDRSNQPQHF. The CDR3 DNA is TGCAGCGTTGACAGGAGCAATCAGCCCCAGCATTTT.

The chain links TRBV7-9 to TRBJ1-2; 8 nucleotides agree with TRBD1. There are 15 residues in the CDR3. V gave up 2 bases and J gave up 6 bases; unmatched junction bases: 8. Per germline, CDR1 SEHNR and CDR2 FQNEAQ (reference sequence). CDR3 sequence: CASSLLSQGDNGYTF. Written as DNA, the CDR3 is TGTGCCAGCAGCTTACTTTCACAGGGGGATAATGGCTACACCTTC.

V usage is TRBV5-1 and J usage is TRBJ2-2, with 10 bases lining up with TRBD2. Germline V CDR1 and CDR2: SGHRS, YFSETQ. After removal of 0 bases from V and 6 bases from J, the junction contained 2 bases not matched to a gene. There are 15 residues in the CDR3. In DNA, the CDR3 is TGCGCCAGCAGCTTGGCTAGCGGGGGAGCCGGGGAGCTGTTTTTT. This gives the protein CASSLASGGAGELFF.

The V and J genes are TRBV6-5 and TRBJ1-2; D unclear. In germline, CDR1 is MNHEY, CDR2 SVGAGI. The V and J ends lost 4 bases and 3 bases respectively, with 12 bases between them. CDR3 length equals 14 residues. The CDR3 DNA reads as TGTGCCAGCAGTTTAGGAGGGCGCGACTATGGCTACACCTTC. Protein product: CASSLGGRDYGYTF.

As DNA, the CDR3 is TGTGCCAGCAGTGAAGCCGAACAGGGATGGGGGAACTATGGCTACACCTTC. This gives the protein CASSEAEQGWGNYGYTF. The gene calls are TRBV2 and TRBJ1-2; TRBD1 might be the D (6 bases). CDR3 length: 17 amino acids. Germline values: CDR1 SNHLY, CDR2 FYNNEI. Deletions cut 0 bases from V and 2 bases from J, with 16 bases between. Full variable domain (rest looked up from reference TRBV2 and TRBJ1-2): EPEVTQTPSHQVTQMGQEVILRCVPISNHLYFYWYRQILGQKVEFLVSFYNNEISEKSEIFDDQFSVERPDGSNFTLKIRSTKLEDSAMYFCASSEAEQGWGNYGYTFGSGTRLTVV.

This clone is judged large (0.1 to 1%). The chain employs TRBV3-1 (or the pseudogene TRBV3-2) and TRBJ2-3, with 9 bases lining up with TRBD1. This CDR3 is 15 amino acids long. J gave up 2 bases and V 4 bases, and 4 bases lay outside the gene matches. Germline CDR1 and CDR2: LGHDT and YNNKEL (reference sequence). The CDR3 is CASSLRTGDTDTQYF. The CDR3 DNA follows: TGTGCCAGCAGCCTCCGGACAGGGGACACAGATACGCAGTATTTT.

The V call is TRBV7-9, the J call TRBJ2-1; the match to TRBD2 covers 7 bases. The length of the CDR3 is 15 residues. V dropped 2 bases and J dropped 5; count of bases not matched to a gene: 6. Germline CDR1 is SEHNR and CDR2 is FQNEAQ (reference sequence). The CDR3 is CASSLLWAGDNEQFF. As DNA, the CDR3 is TGTGCCAGCAGCTTACTATGGGCGGGAGACAATGAGCAGTTCTTC.

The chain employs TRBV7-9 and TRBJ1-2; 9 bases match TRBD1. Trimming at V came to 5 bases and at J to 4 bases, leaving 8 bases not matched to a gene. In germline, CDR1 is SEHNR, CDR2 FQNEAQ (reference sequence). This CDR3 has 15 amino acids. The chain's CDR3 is CASSLGQGLTYGYTF. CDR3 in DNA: TGTGCCAGCAGCCTGGGACAGGGACTTACCTATGGCTACACCTTC.